This T cell receptor (beta chain) was profiled in a study of T cells expressing NK-cell markers. Study-level points and caveats: Questions lingered over whether expanded NKG2C+ T cell clones were HCMV-specific.

A word on this clonotype: Its antigen is unknown.

Researchers built TCR beta cDNA using 5'RACE template switching with UMIs. TCRdb reprocessed the 5' RACE reads and stores each CDR3 protein as one record, lacking DNA. The sample data list around 550,000 distinct CDR3 sequences. This CDR3 contains 19 residues. The chain recombines TRBV12-3 or TRBV12-4 with TRBJ2-2; the TRBD2 assignment by TCRdb is unverifiable without DNA. The sample consisted of blood T cells: a sorted CD56 or NKG2C T cell subset, CD4+ or CD8+ T cells, or bulk PBMC T cells (not recorded which). The origin of this receptor is a man aged 18 to 29 in good health. CDR3 in amino acids: CASSSRASGRAGNPGELFF.